Listed here are 9 T cell receptor beta chains from one sample, sequenced in a study of human T cells and chemical hapten exposure. Time point of the sample: patch test 1, 2 weeks after DPC sensitization. Treatment described: therapeutic diphenylcyclopropenone sensitization with weekly scalp DPC. From the RACE reads, TCRdb called clonotypes with MiXCR, one entry per CDR3 protein. The table records some 120,000 distinct CDR3 sequences, 12% of them present only once. Sample: whole blood, taken in connection with sensitization to the hapten diphenylcyclopropenone (DPC). All receptors derive from a woman aged 50 to 65 with alopecia areata. Some clones in this sample may be carry-over from other donors' samples.

This clonotype was seen ten or more times. V usage is TRBV27 and J usage is TRBJ1-1; perhaps TRBD1 as D (5 bases). The germline CDR1 and CDR2 sequences are MNHEY and SMNVEV (reference sequence). With 8 bases removed from V and 5 bases from J, the gap between germline ends came to 18 bases. There are 14 residues in the CDR3. The CDR3 region has the DNA TGTGCCAGCGCTTCCCCGGCCGGGGGGACTGAAGCTTTCTTT. Its translation is CASASPAGGTEAFF.

As DNA, the CDR3 is TGTGCCAGCAGTTCCCAAGCGGGGAGCTCCTACAATGAGCAGTTCTTC. This codes for CASSSQAGSSYNEQFF. The chain combines TRBV6-2 or TRBV6-3 with TRBJ2-1; TRBD2 matches at 7 bases. Germline V lookup: CDR1 MNHEY, CDR2 SVGEGT. This CDR3 comprises 16 residues. With V trimmed by 4 bases and J by 0 bases, 6 bases remained unmatched.

This clonotype was observed a few times. The chain links TRBV4-2 to TRBJ2-3; TRBD2 matches 8 bases. The trim removed 0 bases at V and 5 bases at J, leaving 1 base unmatched. The length of the CDR3 is 14 residues. The germline gives CDR1 LGHNA, CDR2 YNFKEQ. The CDR3 sequence is CASSQERGEDTQYF. In DNA, the CDR3 is TGTGCCAGCAGCCAAGAGCGGGGGGAAGATACGCAGTATTTT.

This clonotype was seen only a few times. The chain employs TRBV5-1 and TRBJ2-3, with TRBD1 as a possible D gene (5 bases). The CDR3 runs 14 residues. The V end was cut by 5 bases, the J end by 4 bases, with 14 bases between. Germline values: CDR1 SGHRS, CDR2 YFSETQ. Here the CDR3 reads CASRSIGEADTQYF. The CDR3 DNA reads as TGCGCCAGCAGAAGTATAGGGGAAGCAGATACGCAGTATTTT. The full variable domain, with the rest looked up from reference TRBV5-1 and TRBJ2-3, is KAGVTQTPRYLIKTRGQQVTLSCSPISGHRSVSWYQQTPGQGLQFLFEYFSETQRNKGNFPGRFSGRQFSNSRSEMNVSTLELGDSALYLCASRSIGEADTQYFGPGTRLTVL.

The sample holds a few counts of this clonotype. The chain is built from TRBV7-2 and TRBJ2-1, with TRBD1 identical over 7 bases. The CDR3 covers 14 residues. V shed 6 bases, J shed 4 bases, and the junction held 6 bases outside the gene matches. Germline V CDR1 and CDR2: SGHTA, FQGNSA. CDR3 DNA: TGTGCCAGCAGACCCCCGACAGGGTACAATGAGCAGTTCTTC. It encodes CASRPPTGYNEQFF. The full variable domain, its missing parts supplied by reference TRBV7-2 and TRBJ2-1, is GAGVSQSPSNKVTEKGKDVELRCDPISGHTALYWYRQSLGQGLEFLIYFQGNSAPDKSGLPSDRFSAERTGGSVSTLTIQRTQQEDSAVYLCASRPPTGYNEQFFGPGTRLTVL.

This clonotype was found many times. The gene calls are TRBV6-2 or TRBV6-3 and TRBJ2-3, with 7 bases fitting TRBD1. The CDR3 is 13 amino acids. In germline, CDR1 is MNHEY, CDR2 SVGEGT. V gave up 5 bases and J gave up 6 bases; unmatched junction bases: 5. CDR3 loop: CASSRQGVDTQYF. As DNA, the CDR3 is TGTGCCAGCAGTCGACAGGGAGTGGATACGCAGTATTTT.

The chain links TRBV20-1 to TRBJ1-5, with D perhaps TRBD1 (5 bases). This CDR3 region has 13 residues. V dropped 6 bases and J dropped 5 bases, with 14 bases sitting between them. Germline V gene lookup returns CDR1 DFQATT and CDR2 SNEGSKA (reference sequence). CDR3 loop: CSAARDPDQPQHF. CDR3 bases: TGCAGTGCCGCCAGGGATCCCGATCAGCCCCAGCATTTT.

The sample holds many counts of this clonotype. The chain joins TRBV6-2 or TRBV6-3 to TRBJ2-1; D is undetermined. This CDR3 spans 14 amino acids. V shed 4 bases and J shed 14 bases, with 21 bases lying between them. In germline, CDR1 is MNHEY, CDR2 SVGEGT. The CDR3 region has the DNA TGTGCCAGCAGTTTCGACCAAACGACCCGAACGGAGTTCTTC. This translates into CASSFDQTTRTEFF.

This clonotype came up many times. The chain uses TRBV7-9 and TRBJ2-7, with D maybe TRBD1 (5 bases). This CDR3 spans 14 amino acids. V lost 1 base and J lost 4, with 11 bases in between. Germline V gene lookup returns CDR1 SEHNR and CDR2 FQNEAQ (reference sequence). The CDR3 sequence is CASSLGSNRYEQYF. Here the CDR3 DNA reads TGTGCCAGCAGCTTAGGGAGTAACAGGTACGAGCAGTACTTC.